In its sample, the clone carrying this T cell receptor beta chain was seen a few times. Antigen specificity is unknown. The data were obtained in a study of T cells in Graves' hyperthyroidism and ophthalmopathy. Overall study results and limits: Ophthalmopathy got predicted by the model a median about 6.5 months before its onset.

Amplification yielded TCR beta CDR3 regions, with RNA transcripts as the source. During a first-round RT-PCR of the TCR CDR3, the HTBI primer set was used. TCRdb reprocessed the multiplex PCR reads via MiXCR and lists one record per CDR3 protein. The table has around 620,000 distinct CDR3 sequences, 46% seen once. Source material: peripheral blood or thyroid tissue (not recorded which). The TCR comes from an adult woman with Graves' disease, either hyperthyroidism or ophthalmopathy (not recorded which).

CDR3 in amino acids: CAISRGTGLNTEAFF. The CDR3 DNA is TGTGCCATCAGTAGGGGCACGGGACTGAACACTGAAGCTTTCTTT. This chain uses TRBV10-3 with TRBJ1-1; TRBD1 might be the D (5 bases). V dropped 5 bases and J dropped 0 bases, with 13 bases sitting between them. The CDR3 is made up of 15 amino acids. Germline values: CDR1 ENHRY, CDR2 SYGVKD.